This T cell receptor (beta chain) is drawn from a study of blood T cell repertoires in COVID-19. The protocol was immunoSEQ multiplex PCR, while the TCRdb copy is restricted to in-frame clones and leaves out a portion. The sample has about 120,000 clones; 60% to 80% are singletons. Trimming shortened V by 0 bases and J by 4 bases, and 11 bases separated the two germline ends. This CDR3 has 15 residues. Germline loops: CDR1 SGHRS, CDR2 YFSETQ. The sequence was collected from a woman aged 80 or over with active or convalescent COVID-19. V and J are TRBV5-1 and TRBJ2-1; a weak D match, TRBD2 (6 bases). Sequenced: peripheral blood. This CDR3 reads CASSLAGGGYNEQFF. The CDR3 region has the DNA TGCGCCAGCAGCTTGGCCGGGGGAGGATACAATGAGCAGTTCTTC.